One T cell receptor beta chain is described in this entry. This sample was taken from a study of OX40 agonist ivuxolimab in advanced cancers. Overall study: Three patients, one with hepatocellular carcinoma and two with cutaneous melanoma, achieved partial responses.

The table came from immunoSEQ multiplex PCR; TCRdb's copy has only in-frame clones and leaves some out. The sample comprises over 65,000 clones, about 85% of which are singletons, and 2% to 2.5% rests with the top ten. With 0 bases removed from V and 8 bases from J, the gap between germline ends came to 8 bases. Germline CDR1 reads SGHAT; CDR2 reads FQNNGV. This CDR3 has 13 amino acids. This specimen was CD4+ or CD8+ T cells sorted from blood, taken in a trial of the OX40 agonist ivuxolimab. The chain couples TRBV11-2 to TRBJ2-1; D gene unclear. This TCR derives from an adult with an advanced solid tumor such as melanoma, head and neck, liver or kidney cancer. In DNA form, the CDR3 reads TGTGCCAGCAGCTTAGATCGTGACCATGAGCAGTTCTTC. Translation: CASSLDRDHEQFF. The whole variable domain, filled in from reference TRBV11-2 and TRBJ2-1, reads EAGVAQSPRYKIIEKRQSVAFWCNPISGHATLYWYQQILGQGPKLLIQFQNNGVVDDSQLPKDRFSAERLKGVDSTLKIQPAKLEDSAVYLCASSLDRDHEQFFGPGTRLTVL.